The entry that follows covers one T cell receptor (beta chain) sequence. For TCRbeta, the library was prepared with unique molecular identifiers. Each CDR3 protein is one row after TCRdb ran MiXCR on the PCR reads. The data contain hundreds of thousands of distinct CDR3 sequences, 10% to 15% of them singletons. The CDR3 sequence is 15 residues long. V was trimmed by 2 bases and J by 0 bases, leaving 5 bases between them. Germline loops: CDR1 ENHRY, CDR2 SYGVKD. This entry belongs to a study of T-cell reconstitution after alpha-beta-depleted transplantation in children. V is TRBV10-3 and J is TRBJ2-6; D gene uncertain. The clonotype originates from a male patient younger than 18 who had a stem cell transplant for acute myeloid leukemia, so the T cells may come from the graft donor. Material: PBMCs, mostly from graft donor cells, obtained 360 days after TCRalphabeta/CD19-depleted stem cell transplant. CDR3 residues: CAISEGVSGANVLTF. The CDR3 coding sequence is TGTGCCATCAGTGAGGGGGTCTCTGGGGCCAACGTCCTGACTTTC.